Following are 30 T cell receptor beta chains from one sample sequenced in a study of T-cell reconstitution after alpha-beta-depleted transplantation in children. Unique molecular identifiers were incorporated into the prepared TCRbeta library. TCRdb called the PCR reads again in MiXCR, with one record for every CDR3 protein. The sample includes around 410,000 distinct CDR3 sequences, approximately 10% of them seen just once. Sample: PBMCs from the stem cell graft donor, taken from the stem cell graft. The origin of the receptors is a human donor who donated a stem cell graft to a child with acute myeloid leukemia.

In this sample, this clonotype turned up a few times. V gene TRBV9 combines with J gene TRBJ2-7; D is unclear. CDR1 SGDLS and CDR2 YYNGEE come from the germline V gene. Trimming left V 1 base short and J 1 base short, with 9 bases between. The CDR3 spans 14 residues. CDR3 in amino acids: CASSVRYLSYEQYV. The DNA for the CDR3 is TGTGCCAGCAGCGTAAGGTATCTTTCCTACGAGCAGTACGTC.

In its sample, this clonotype was seen many times. The chain is built from TRBV10-3 and TRBJ2-2; tentatively, D is TRBD1 (6 bases). Germline assignment: CDR1 ENHRY and CDR2 SYGVKD. The CDR3 covers 20 residues. Trimming stripped 4 bases from V and 4 bases from J, with 28 bases between. This CDR3 is CAISVKGVIGGPLGTGELFF. The CDR3 DNA is TGTGCCATCAGTGTTAAAGGTGTGATAGGGGGTCCCTTGGGCACCGGGGAGCTGTTTTTT.

This clonotype was counted between two and nine times. V and J are TRBV6-5 and TRBJ1-2; weak D call: TRBD1 (6 bases). Germline V gene sequence: CDR1 MNHEY, CDR2 SVGAGI. V was pared by 2 bases and J by 6 bases, with 10 bases between. This CDR3 has 13 residues. Here the CDR3 reads CASSYGGLNGYTF. The CDR3 DNA reads as TGTGCCAGCAGTTACGGGGGGCTCAATGGCTACACCTTC.

Only a few counts were recorded for this clonotype. CDR3 sequence reads: CASRGGTSLVEKLFF. Here the CDR3 DNA reads TGTGCCAGCAGGGGCGGGACAAGCCTCGTGGAAAAACTGTTTTTT. The rearrangement links TRBV12-3 or TRBV12-4 to TRBJ1-4; possibly TRBD1 for D (6 bases). This CDR3 contains 15 residues. The ends were cut back, 6 bases at V and 8 bases at J, with 19 bases in the middle.

This clonotype was recorded many times. The rearrangement joins TRBV10-2 to TRBJ1-1; D is uncertain. Germline CDR1 is WSHSY and CDR2 is SAAADI. The CDR3 spans 11 residues. The ends were cut back, 6 bases at V and 5 bases at J, with 7 bases in the middle. CDR3 residues: CASSARTEAFF. CDR3 DNA: TGCGCCAGCAGCGCTCGTACTGAAGCTTTCTTT.

The chain employs TRBV4-3 and TRBJ1-5; TRBD1 might be the D (5 bases). With 0 bases removed from V and 1 base from J, the gap between germline ends came to 10 bases. Germline assignment: CDR1 LGHNA and CDR2 YSLEER. The CDR3 is 16 residues long. This CDR3 reads CASSQDSDTSNQPQHF. The CDR3 nucleotides read TGCGCCAGCAGCCAAGATTCGGACACGAGCAATCAGCCCCAGCATTTT.

The chain is built from TRBV4-2 and TRBJ2-7; TRBD2 is a possible D gene (5 bases). Trimming left V 4 bases short and J 6 bases short, with 13 bases between. This CDR3 is built from 13 residues. Germline values: CDR1 LGHNA, CDR2 YNFKEQ. CDR3 loop: CASSLGLGGEQYF. Written as DNA, the CDR3 is TGTGCCAGCAGCCTCGGACTGGGCGGCGAGCAGTACTTC.

The rearrangement links TRBV7-8 to TRBJ2-2; D is undetermined. Looked up from germline, CDR1 is SGHVS and CDR2 is FQNEAQ. This CDR3 contains 16 residues. The germline V and J ends were trimmed by 1 base and 0 bases, with 9 bases remaining between them. The CDR3 loop reads CASSLVVGANTGELFF. In DNA, the CDR3 is TGTGCCAGCAGCTTAGTCGTAGGCGCGAACACCGGGGAGCTGTTTTTT.

CDR3 DNA: TGTGCCAGCAGTAAAGGGACAGGACAAGAGACCCAGTACTTC. It translates to CASSKGTGQETQYF. The rearrangement uses TRBV6-1 and TRBJ2-5, with TRBD1 identical over 8 bases. The CDR3 sequence is 14 residues long. Germline values: CDR1 MNHNS, CDR2 SASEGT. J gave up 2 bases and V 5 bases, and 4 bases lay outside the gene matches.

V is TRBV7-3 and J is TRBJ2-1; D is perhaps TRBD2 (6 bases). Germline-derived CDR1 and CDR2 are SGHTA and FQGTGA. V lost 2 bases and J lost 9, with 14 bases in between. The CDR3 spans 14 residues. The CDR3 here is CASSLSGANGEQFF. The CDR3 nucleotides are TGTGCCAGCAGCTTATCGGGAGCCAATGGTGAGCAGTTCTTC.

The chain joins TRBV18 to TRBJ2-5; tentative D call: TRBD1 (7 bases). In germline, CDR1 is KGHSH, CDR2 LQKENI. V gave up 6 bases and J gave up 2 bases, with 13 bases separating them. The CDR3 contains 14 residues. CDR3 coding DNA: TGTGCCAGCTCGTCACAGGGGAGGCAAGAGACCCAGTACTTC. Amino acids: CASSSQGRQETQYF.

The rearrangement links TRBV9 to TRBJ2-2; perhaps TRBD1 as D (5 bases). Per germline, CDR1 SGDLS and CDR2 YYNGEE. This CDR3 has 15 amino acids. Trimming took off 0 bases at V and 7 bases at J, with 13 bases between the two ends. The DNA of the CDR3 is TGTGCCAGCAGCGTAGGACAGAGTTTCGGCGGGGAGCTGTTTTTT. Amino acid sequence: CASSVGQSFGGELFF. The entire variable domain, with the rest obtained from reference TRBV9 and TRBJ2-2, is as follows: DSGVTQTPKHLITATGQRVTLRCSPRSGDLSVYWYQQSLDQGLQFLIQYYNGEERAKGNILERFSAQQFPDLHSELNLSSLELGDSALYFCASSVGQSFGGELFFGEGSRLTVL.

A few counts support this clonotype. The genes are TRBV12-3 or TRBV12-4 and TRBJ2-2; 8 bases are a match to TRBD2. The CDR3 contains 18 residues. V lost 3 bases to trimming and J lost 5 bases; unmatched junction nucleotides: 14. CDR3 protein: CASSFPGFSGRVTGELFF. In DNA form, the CDR3 reads TGTGCCAGCAGTTTCCCAGGTTTCAGCGGGAGAGTTACCGGGGAGCTGTTTTTT.

The rearrangement links TRBV20-1 to TRBJ2-7; TRBD2 agrees at 16 bases. The CDR3 totals 18 residues. Unmatched junction bases numbered 8, after V lost 1 base and J lost 2 bases. Per germline, CDR1 DFQATT and CDR2 SNEGSKA (reference sequence). CDR3 in amino acids: CSARVSTGTSGRAYEQYF. The CDR3 bases are TGCAGTGCTAGAGTTTCAACCGGGACTAGCGGGAGGGCCTACGAGCAGTACTTC.

The chain has TRBV18 and TRBJ1-5; D is perhaps TRBD1 (6 bases). CDR1 KGHSH and CDR2 LQKENI come from the germline V gene. Trimming removed 3 bases at V and 1 base at J, with 22 bases between. CDR3 length: 19 amino acids. The CDR3 nucleotides are TGTGCCAGCTCACCGGCGACAGGCCGGATAGCTTTGAGCAATCAGCCCCAGCATTTT. Translation gives CASSPATGRIALSNQPQHF.

This clonotype was detected a few times. V gene TRBV7-9 combines with J gene TRBJ1-6; a weak D match, TRBD1 (5 bases). V was clipped by 2 bases and J by 6 bases, with 11 bases between them. CDR3 size: 15 residues. CDR1 SEHNR and CDR2 FQNEAQ come from the germline V gene (reference sequence). The CDR3 loop is CASSLLTGANSPLHF. The CDR3 bases are TGTGCCAGCAGCTTACTCACAGGCGCTAATTCACCCCTCCACTTT.

This chain links TRBV18 with TRBJ2-5; D is possibly TRBD1 (6 bases). V lost 3 bases to trimming and J lost 5 bases, with 19 bases between them. Germline assignment: CDR1 KGHSH and CDR2 LQKENI. This CDR3 is built from 16 residues. This CDR3 is CASSPGVSQGWETQYF. The CDR3 region has the DNA TGTGCCAGCTCACCCGGTGTCTCGCAGGGGTGGGAGACCCAGTACTTC.

A few counts support this clonotype. V and J are TRBV7-6 and TRBJ1-5; no reliable D call. CDR1 and CDR2 from the germline V gene are SGHVS and FNYEAQ. The CDR3 is made up of 13 amino acids. Trimming shortened V by 1 base and J by 8 bases, and 9 bases separated the two germline ends. The CDR3 region is CASSLVAGKPQHF. The CDR3 DNA reads TGTGCCAGCAGCTTAGTGGCGGGAAAGCCCCAGCATTTT. The complete variable domain, with remaining parts taken from reference TRBV7-6 and TRBJ1-5, reads GAGVSQSPRYKVTKRGQDVALRCDPISGHVSLYWYRQALGQGPEFLTYFNYEAQQDKSGLPNDRFSAERPEGSISTLTIQRTEQRDSAMYRCASSLVAGKPQHFGDGTRLSIL.

This clonotype was counted at least ten times. The J gene is TRBJ2-2, the V gene TRBV5-1; D gene ambiguous. Trimming removed 1 base from V and 7 bases from J, with 11 bases in between. CDR3 size: 14 residues. CDR1 is SGHRS and CDR2 is YFSETQ in the germline V gene. The CDR3 region has the DNA TGCGCCAGCAGCTTGTCCATACAGAGCGGGGAGCTGTTTTTT. Encoded protein: CASSLSIQSGELFF.

There are a few counts of this clonotype. This chain connects TRBV20-1 to TRBJ2-5, with TRBD1 matching over 7 bases. From germline, CDR1 is DFQATT and CDR2 SNEGSKA (reference sequence). The CDR3 is made up of 13 amino acids. The J segment lost 5 bases and the V segment lost 6 bases, leaving 9 bases of the junction unmatched. CDR3 amino acids: CSAGTGAPETQYF. The CDR3 bases are TGCAGTGCCGGAACAGGGGCGCCGGAGACCCAGTACTTC.

The chain has TRBV20-1 and TRBJ2-5, with 11 bases fitting TRBD2. Germline V gene sequence: CDR1 DFQATT, CDR2 SNEGSKA (reference sequence). The CDR3 runs 18 residues. Trimming took 3 bases from V and 2 from J; bases not matched to a gene: 14. CDR3 protein: CSASSPLAGGLGQETQYF. CDR3 nucleotides: TGCAGTGCTAGCAGTCCGCTAGCGGGAGGCTTAGGTCAAGAGACCCAGTACTTC.

The V and J genes are TRBV20-1 and TRBJ2-7, with 11 bases lining up with TRBD2. Germline loops: CDR1 DFQATT, CDR2 SNEGSKA (reference sequence). The CDR3 has 13 residues. The V and J ends lost 6 bases and 6 bases, in that order; junction bases with no gene match: 7. The DNA for the CDR3 is TGCAGTGCCAATAGCGGGAGGGCAAGCGAGCAGTACTTC. It encodes CSANSGRASEQYF.

The table lists this clonotype with many counts. The V call is TRBV10-3, the J call TRBJ1-4; weak D call: TRBD1 (5 bases). The V and J ends lost 2 bases and 5 bases respectively, with 12 bases between them. Germline values: CDR1 ENHRY, CDR2 SYGVKD. CDR3 length: 15 residues. CDR3 in amino acids: CAISENPGQNEKLFF. The DNA for the CDR3 is TGTGCCATCAGTGAGAACCCAGGGCAGAATGAAAAACTGTTTTTT.

This clonotype was observed a few times. The chain is built from TRBV6-2 or TRBV6-3 and TRBJ2-7; D gene ambiguous. Trimming stripped 3 bases from V and 0 bases from J, with 24 bases between. This CDR3 spans 19 amino acids. Germline V CDR1 and CDR2: MNHEY, SVGEGT. CDR3 coding DNA: TGTGCCAGCAGTTATATTGCGTCAGAACCTTATTCGAGCTCCTACGAGCAGTACTTC. This gives the protein CASSYIASEPYSSSYEQYF.

This clonotype occurred many times. The V gene is TRBV6-6, the J gene TRBJ2-7; maybe TRBD2 (5 bases). CDR1 is MNHNY and CDR2 is SVGAGI in the germline V gene (reference sequence). V shed 0 bases and J shed 7 bases, with 10 bases lying between them. The CDR3 has 13 amino acids. The DNA for the CDR3 is TGTGCCAGCAGTTACTCTGGACTGCGGGAGCAGTACGTC. Translation: CASSYSGLREQYV.

This rearrangement joins TRBV19 to TRBJ2-1, with TRBD2 identical over 10 bases. Germline lookup yields CDR1 LNHDA and CDR2 SQIVND (reference sequence). The V gene end was trimmed by 3 bases and the J gene end by 7 bases; junction bases not matched to a gene: 12. The CDR3 length is 17 residues. The CDR3 nucleotides read TGTGCCAGTAGTATTAGGAAGCGGGAGGGCCTTTTAAATGAGCAGTTCTTC. It translates to CASSIRKREGLLNEQFF. Drawing the rest from reference TRBV19 and TRBJ2-1, the complete variable domain is DGGITQSPKYLFRKEGQNVTLSCEQNLNHDAMYWYRQDPGQGLRLIYYSQIVNDFQKGDIAEGYSVSREKKESFPLTVTSAQKNPTAFYLCASSIRKREGLLNEQFFGPGTRLTVL.

The rearrangement joins TRBV6-1 to TRBJ2-1; D is perhaps TRBD1 (6 bases). Germline V CDR1 and CDR2: MNHNS, SASEGT. CDR3 size: 15 residues. V was clipped by 5 bases and J by 2 bases, with 13 bases between them. The CDR3 DNA is TGTGCCAGCAGTCCAACTACAGGGACCTACAATGAGCAGTTCTTC. Residues: CASSPTTGTYNEQFF.

The J gene is TRBJ2-2, the V gene TRBV2; D might be TRBD1 or TRBD2, each matching 6 bases. CDR3 length: 14 amino acids. CDR1 SNHLY and CDR2 FYNNEI come from the germline V gene. The CDR3 is CASEGTLNTGELFF. Here the CDR3 DNA reads TGTGCATCGGAGGGGACACTTAACACCGGGGAGCTGTTTTTT.

The chain has TRBV5-1 and TRBJ2-1; 10 bases are a match to TRBD1. V shed 7 bases, J shed 0 bases, and the junction held 4 bases outside the gene matches. Germline V gene sequence: CDR1 SGHRS, CDR2 YFSETQ. This CDR3 contains 15 residues. The DNA for the CDR3 is TGCGCCAGCGAGGACAGGGGGAACTCCTACAATGAGCAGTTCTTC. This gives the protein CASEDRGNSYNEQFF.

The rearrangement links TRBV6-1 to TRBJ2-1, with 8 bases lining up with TRBD2. V was clipped by 2 bases and J by 6 bases; unmatched bases: 9. CDR1 and CDR2 from the germline V gene are MNHNS and SASEGT. CDR3 length: 16 amino acids. This CDR3 reads CASSELSRGGRNEQFF. The CDR3 nucleotides read TGTGCCAGCAGTGAATTGAGTCGGGGGGGCCGCAATGAGCAGTTCTTC.